The rows below give T cell receptor beta chains drawn from one sample of a study of blood T cell repertoires in COVID-19. The method was immunoSEQ multiplex PCR; TCRdb's version includes in-frame clones alone and lacks a portion of them. Among about 100,000 clones listed, around 93% were seen once. Sample: peripheral blood. These TCRs come from a man aged 50 or older with acute or convalescent COVID-19. Both conserved end residues are part of each CDR3. Each record gives: J gene, V gene, CDR3 protein.

TRBJ1-1	TRBV19	CASSAWTARTEAFF
TRBJ2-5	TRBV5-1	CASSWGLAQETQYF
TRBJ1-1	TRBV7-2	CASSPRSGTEAFF
TRBJ1-4	TRBV5-1	CASSLAFGINEKLFF
TRBJ2-2	TRBV6-5	CATRTGGTGELFF
TRBJ1-3	TRBV6-5	CASTMTVGNTIYF
TRBJ1-4	TRBV4-3	CASSQDTVIVPIVATNEKLFF
TRBJ2-7	TRBV10-1	CASSKSTTPGNEQYF
TRBJ1-1	TRBV5-1	CASSLNRGRDTEAFF
TRBJ1-5	TRBV24-1	CATSAAVGGGTINQPQHF
TRBJ1-1	TRBV19	CASEDRGNLNTEAFF
TRBJ2-3	TRBV9	CASSGRVASTDTQYF
TRBJ2-1	TRBV7-9	CASSFRGPDNEQFF
TRBJ1-2	TRBV28	CASSEVVRLSYGYTF
TRBJ2-2	TRBV27	CASSFRGGELFF
TRBJ1-3	TRBV29-1	CSAQADFSSGNTIYF
TRBJ2-7	TRBV4-1	CASSGTGSYEQYF
TRBJ2-5	TRBV7-2	CASSLNRPPETQYF
TRBJ1-4	TRBV2	CASSYRGSANEKLFF
TRBJ1-5	TRBV18	CASSPGQGAMQQPQHF
TRBJ2-3	TRBV2	CASSEAASGGADTQYF
TRBJ2-1	TRBV20-1	CSASGRGSSYNEQFF
TRBJ1-4	TRBV6-2/TRBV6-3	CASSRQGDEKLFF
TRBJ1-5	TRBV28	CASRTGGSNQPQHF
TRBJ2-7	TRBV5-1	CASRLEEGSREQYF
TRBJ2-3	TRBV27	CASSLGGVSGGQYF
TRBJ1-2	TRBV11-2	CASRRVRARNYGYTF
TRBJ1-1	TRBV3-1/TRBV3-2	CASSQEPGGEAFF
TRBJ2-1	TRBV19	CASSIGTAYNEQFF
TRBJ1-2	TRBV7-9	CASSLGAGRTRGYGYTF
TRBJ1-5	TRBV27	CASSRGTGGRSNQPQHF
TRBJ2-5	TRBV29-1	CSVVEQYETQYF
TRBJ2-3	TRBV19	CASSIGTSRTDTQYF
TRBJ2-3	TRBV6-6	CASSSSGLISTQYF